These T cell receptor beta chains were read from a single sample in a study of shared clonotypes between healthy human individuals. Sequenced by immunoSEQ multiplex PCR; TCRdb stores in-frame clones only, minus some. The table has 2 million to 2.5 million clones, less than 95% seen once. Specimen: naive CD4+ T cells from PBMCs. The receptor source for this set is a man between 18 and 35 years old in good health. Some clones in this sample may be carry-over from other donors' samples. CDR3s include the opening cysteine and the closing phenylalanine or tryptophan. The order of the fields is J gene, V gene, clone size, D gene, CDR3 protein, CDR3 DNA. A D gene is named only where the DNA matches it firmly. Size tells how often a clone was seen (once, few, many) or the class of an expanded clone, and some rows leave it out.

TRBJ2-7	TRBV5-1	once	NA	CASSLGAGAAYSYEQYF	TGCGCCAGCAGCTTGGGAGCTGGAGCGGCCTACTCCTACGAGCAGTACTTC
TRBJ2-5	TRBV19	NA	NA	CASIGGKGETQYF	TGTGCCAGTATCGGCGGGAAGGGGGAGACCCAGTACTTC
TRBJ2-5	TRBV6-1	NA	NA	CASSRYQETQYF	TGTGCCAGCAGCAGGTATCAAGAGACCCAGTACTTC
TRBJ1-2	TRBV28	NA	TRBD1	CASRSTGTAYGYTF	TGTGCCAGCAGGTCCACCGGGACAGCGTATGGCTACACCTTC
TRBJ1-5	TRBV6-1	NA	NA	CASASGSSWNQPQHF	TGTGCCAGTGCATCGGGCTCCTCCTGGAATCAGCCCCAGCATTTT
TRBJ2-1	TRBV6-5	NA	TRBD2	CASSWRGLAGGPSEFF	TGTGCCAGCAGTTGGAGAGGACTAGCGGGAGGTCCCTCTGAGTTCTTC
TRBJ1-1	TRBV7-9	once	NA	CASSPRGGSPTEAFF	TGTGCCAGCAGCCCGAGGGGGGGCTCCCCCACTGAAGCTTTCTTT
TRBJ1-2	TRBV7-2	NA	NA	CASSPGPTANYGYTF	TGTGCCAGCAGCCCAGGCCCGACAGCGAACTATGGCTACACCTTC
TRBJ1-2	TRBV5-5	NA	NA	CASSLGQGGYTF	TGTGCCAGCAGCTTGGGGCAGGGCGGCTACACCTTC
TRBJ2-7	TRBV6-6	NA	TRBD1	CASSLQGTSSEQYF	TGTGCCAGCAGTCTACAGGGGACCTCGTCCGAGCAGTACTTC
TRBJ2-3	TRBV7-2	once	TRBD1	CASSLGGQGADTQYF	TGTGCCAGCAGCTTAGGGGGCCAGGGGGCAGATACGCAGTATTTT
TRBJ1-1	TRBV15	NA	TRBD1	CATSRSFGQDPTEAFF	TGTGCCACCAGCAGAAGCTTCGGACAGGACCCTACTGAAGCTTTCTTT
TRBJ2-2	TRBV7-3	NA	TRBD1	CASSLIGGDNTGELFF	TGTGCCAGCAGCTTAATAGGGGGCGACAACACCGGGGAGCTGTTTTTT
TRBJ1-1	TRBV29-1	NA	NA	CSVESLLANTEAFF	TGCAGCGTTGAATCATTGTTAGCTAACACTGAAGCTTTCTTT
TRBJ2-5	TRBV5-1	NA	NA	CASSTGLLLGPLVETQYF	TGCGCCAGCAGCACGGGATTACTGCTAGGGCCTCTTGTGGAGACCCAGTACTTC
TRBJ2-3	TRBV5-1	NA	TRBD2	CASRELSGRSTDTQYF	TGCGCCAGCAGAGAGCTTAGCGGGAGAAGCACAGATACGCAGTATTTT
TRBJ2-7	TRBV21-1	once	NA	CARGRIFSYEQYF	TGTGCCAGGGGAAGAATCTTCTCCTACGAGCAGTACTTC
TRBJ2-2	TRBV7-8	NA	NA	CASSLLRWGELFF	TGTGCCAGCAGCTTACTGCGGTGGGGGGAGCTGTTTTTT
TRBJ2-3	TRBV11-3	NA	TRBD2	CASSLEGGRGDTQYF	TGTGCCAGCAGCTTAGAGGGCGGGAGGGGAGATACGCAGTATTTT
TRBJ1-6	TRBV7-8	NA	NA	CASSDRGGFGNSPLHF	TGTGCCAGCAGCGACCGGGGGGGGTTTGGAAATTCACCCCTCCACTTT
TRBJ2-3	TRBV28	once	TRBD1	CASSSTGQADTQYF	TGTGCCAGCAGTTCCACAGGACAGGCGGATACGCAGTATTTT
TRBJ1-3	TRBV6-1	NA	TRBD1	CASSERRTGGNTIYF	TGTGCCAGCAGTGAACGGAGGACAGGAGGAAACACCATATATTTT
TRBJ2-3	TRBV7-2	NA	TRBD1	CASSRDRGRTDTQYF	TGTGCCAGCAGCCGAGACAGGGGGCGTACAGATACGCAGTATTTT
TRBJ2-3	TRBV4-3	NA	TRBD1	CASSQVLPGQGSTDTQYF	TGCGCCAGCAGCCAAGTCCTTCCGGGACAGGGCAGCACAGATACGCAGTATTTT
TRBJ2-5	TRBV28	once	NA	CASSFPGRETQYF	TGTGCCAGCAGTTTTCCAGGGAGGGAGACCCAGTACTTC
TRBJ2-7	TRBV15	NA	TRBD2	CATSRVLRGDEQYF	TGTGCCACCAGCAGAGTCCTCCGGGGGGACGAGCAGTACTTC
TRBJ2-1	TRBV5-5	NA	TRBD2	CASTNPEGGSSYNEQFF	TGTGCCAGCACCAACCCTGAGGGAGGGAGCTCCTACAATGAGCAGTTCTTC
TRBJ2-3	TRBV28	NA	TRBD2	CAISSGRLSTDTQYF	TGTGCCATCTCCTCCGGGAGGCTGAGCACAGATACGCAGTATTTT
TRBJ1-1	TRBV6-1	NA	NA	CASSEEGVTEAFF	TGTGCCAGCAGTGAAGAAGGGGTGACTGAAGCTTTCTTT
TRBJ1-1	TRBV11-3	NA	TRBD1	CASSLGTGNTEAFF	TGTGCCAGCAGCTTAGGGACAGGGAACACTGAAGCTTTCTTT
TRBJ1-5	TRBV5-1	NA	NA	CASSLEGGNQPQHF	TGCGCCAGCAGCTTGGAGGGTGGCAATCAGCCCCAGCATTTT
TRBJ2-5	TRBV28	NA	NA	CASSLIQETQYF	TGTGCCAGCAGTTTGATTCAAGAGACCCAGTACTTC
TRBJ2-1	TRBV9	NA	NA	CASSVAGPYNEQFF	TGTGCCAGCAGCGTAGCAGGTCCCTACAATGAGCAGTTCTTC
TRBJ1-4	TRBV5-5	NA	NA	CASSRDDNEKLFF	TGTGCCAGCAGCCGGGACGATAATGAAAAACTGTTTTTT
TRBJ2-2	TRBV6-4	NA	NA	CASSDSGIAGELFF	TGTGCCAGCAGTGACTCTGGTATCGCCGGGGAGCTGTTTTTT
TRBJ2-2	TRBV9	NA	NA	CASSPLWTANTGELFF	TGTGCCAGCAGCCCCCTATGGACAGCTAACACCGGGGAGCTGTTTTTT
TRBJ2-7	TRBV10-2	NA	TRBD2	CASRESRASGTYEQYF	TGCGCCAGCAGGGAATCCCGGGCTAGCGGGACCTACGAGCAGTACTTC
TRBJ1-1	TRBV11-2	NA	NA	CASSSQGWTEAFF	TGTGCCAGCAGCTCACAGGGTTGGACTGAAGCTTTCTTT
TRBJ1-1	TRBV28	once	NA	CASGRVGLNTEAFF	TGTGCCAGCGGCCGGGTCGGCCTGAACACTGAAGCTTTCTTT
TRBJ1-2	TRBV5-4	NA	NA	CASSSLGYYGYTF	TGTGCCAGCAGCTCACTCGGGTACTATGGCTACACCTTC
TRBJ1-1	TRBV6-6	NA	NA	CASSYSVGAAAFF	TGTGCCAGCAGTTACTCGGTAGGGGCGGCGGCTTTCTTT
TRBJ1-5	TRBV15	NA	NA	CATSRDRSNQPQHF	TGTGCCACCAGCAGAGATCGGAGCAATCAGCCCCAGCATTTT
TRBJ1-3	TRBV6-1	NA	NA	CASTGEGTPRNTIYF	TGTGCCAGCACCGGGGAGGGGACTCCTCGAAACACCATATATTTT
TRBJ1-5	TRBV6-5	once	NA	CASSYLSSSQPQHF	TGTGCCAGCAGTTACCTCAGTTCCTCACAGCCCCAGCATTTT
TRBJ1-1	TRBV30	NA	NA	CAWSPGGLEAFF	TGCGCCTGGAGCCCCGGGGGGTTGGAAGCTTTCTTT
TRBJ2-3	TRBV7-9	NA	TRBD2	CASSSGAGATDTQYF	TGTGCCAGCAGCTCTGGGGCGGGAGCTACAGATACGCAGTATTTT